Sequencing of this TCR beta chain was carried out in a study of human T cells and chemical hapten exposure. V was cut by 4 bases and J by 4 bases, with 19 bases left in between. The CDR3 consists of 16 residues. The germline gives CDR1 SGHNT, CDR2 YYREEE (reference sequence). MiXCR, applied by TCRdb to the RACE reads, yields one record per CDR3 protein. The table lists around 330,000 distinct CDR3 sequences, 5.5% of them singletons. This clonotype was detected ten times or more. Indicated time point: pre-sensitization, week 0. Treatment described: therapeutic diphenylcyclopropenone sensitization with weekly scalp DPC.

The gene calls are TRBV5-4 and TRBJ2-3, with D possibly TRBD2 on 5 matching bases. The starting material was whole blood, obtained in connection with sensitization to the hapten diphenylcyclopropenone (DPC). The sequence was collected from a woman aged 18 to 35 with alopecia areata. Some clones in this sample may be carry-over from other donors' samples. The CDR3, as DNA: TGTGCCAGCAGCCCGCTTTCGGGCGAGGGCCCAGATACGCAGTATTTT. It codes for CASSPLSGEGPDTQYF. The complete variable domain, with remaining parts taken from reference TRBV5-4 and TRBJ2-3, reads ETGVTQSPTHLIKTRGQQVTLRCSSQSGHNTVSWYQQALGQGPQFIFQYYREEENGRGNFPPRFSGLQFPNYSSELNVNALELDDSALYLCASSPLSGEGPDTQYFGPGTRLTVL.